The rows below give T cell receptor beta chains drawn from one sample of a study of T cells in Graves' hyperthyroidism and ophthalmopathy. TCRdb itself ran the multiplex PCR reads through MiXCR, one entry per CDR3 protein. This repertoire shows roughly 580,000 distinct CDR3 sequences, roughly 50% found once; its top ten account for roughly 8.2%. Sequences were obtained from peripheral blood or thyroid tissue (not recorded which). The origin of the receptors is a woman aged 18-29 years with Graves' hyperthyroidism. CDR3s include the opening cysteine and the closing phenylalanine or tryptophan. A D gene is named only where the DNA matches it firmly. Not all rows give a size; the values are once, few, many and, for expanded clones, a class.

size	V	J	D	CDR3	DNA
-	TRBV25-1	TRBJ2-5	-	CAWSWGTQETQYF	TGTGCCTGGTCGTGGGGGACTCAAGAGACCCAGTACTTC
-	TRBV7-2	TRBJ2-5	TRBD2	CASSFRTSGGETQYF	TGTGCCAGCAGTTTCCGGACTAGCGGCGGGGAGACCCAGTACTTC
-	TRBV7-2	TRBJ1-5	-	CASSRWGNQPQHF	TGTGCCAGTAGCCGTTGGGGCAATCAGCCCCAGCATTTT
-	TRBV12-3/TRBV12-4	TRBJ1-2	-	CASRQGLGYTF	TGTGCCAGCAGACAGGGCCTTGGCTACACCTTC
many	TRBV10-1	TRBJ2-7	TRBD2	CASSKLAGDEQYF	TGCGCCAGCAGCAAACTAGCGGGGGACGAGCAGTACTTC
once	TRBV7-8	TRBJ1-6	-	CASTSDRHPYNSPLHF	TGTGCCAGCACCTCCGACCGACATCCCTATAATTCACCCCTCCACTTT
many	TRBV24-1	TRBJ1-1	-	CATNQDGYTEAFF	TGTGCCACCAACCAGGACGGGTACACTGAAGCTTTCTTT
-	TRBV7-2	TRBJ2-7	-	CASSQIGGRGEQYF	TGCGCCAGCAGCCAAATAGGAGGCCGAGGCGAGCAGTACTTC
-	TRBV15	TRBJ1-5	TRBD1	CAASPLGQGVYQPQHF	TGTGCCGCCAGCCCATTGGGGCAGGGGGTGTATCAGCCCCAGCATTTT
-	TRBV7-9	TRBJ2-7	-	CASSQAWTTQRYEQYF	TGCGCCAGCAGCCAAGCCTGGACAACACAAAGGTACGAGCAGTACTTC
-	TRBV7-4	TRBJ2-7	-	CASSQDVGASYEQYF	TGTGCCAGCAGCCAAGATGTCGGGGCATCCTACGAGCAGTACTTC
many	TRBV5-5	TRBJ2-7	-	CASTTGQLYEQYF	TGTGCCAGCACCACCGGGCAGCTCTACGAGCAGTACTTC
-	TRBV25-1	TRBJ1-2	-	CASSARDPYGYTF	TGTGCCAGCAGTGCTAGAGATCCCTATGGCTACACCTTC
few	TRBV5-4	TRBJ1-4	TRBD1	CASTWGTGSNEKLFF	TGTGCCAGCACCTGGGGGACAGGCTCCAATGAAAAACTGTTTTTT
-	TRBV14	TRBJ1-6	TRBD1	CASSQDSGKQGPNSPLHF	TGTGCCAGCAGCCAAGATAGTGGAAAACAGGGGCCAAATTCACCCCTCCACTTT
-	TRBV4-1	TRBJ1-6	-	CASSQAGTAQSPLHF	TGCGCCAGCAGCCAGGCAGGGACGGCTCAATCACCCCTCCACTTT
-	TRBV7-8	TRBJ1-3	-	CASNHANTIYF	TGTGCCAGCAATCACGCTAACACCATATATTTT
few	TRBV10-3	TRBJ2-5	TRBD2	CAISEPREEEETQYF	TGTGCCATCAGTGAACCCCGGGAGGAAGAAGAGACCCAGTACTTC
many	TRBV7-9	TRBJ2-5	TRBD2	CASRRTSGIETQYF	TGTGCCAGCAGACGGACTAGCGGGATTGAGACCCAGTACTTC
once	TRBV29-1	TRBJ2-7	TRBD1	CSVLGGTGFPYEQYF	TGCAGCGTCCTAGGGGGGACAGGGTTTCCCTACGAGCAGTACTTC
few	TRBV7-2	TRBJ2-5	TRBD1	CASSLRQGAKTQYF	TGTGCCAGCAGCTTAAGGCAGGGGGCAAAGACCCAGTACTTC
many	TRBV24-1	TRBJ2-7	-	CATSDSGTGSGEQYF	TGTGCCACCAGTGATTCCGGGACGGGATCTGGGGAGCAGTACTTC
many	TRBV20-1	TRBJ1-5	-	CSARPSTDSNQPQHF	TGCAGTGCTAGACCATCGACAGATAGCAATCAGCCCCAGCATTTT
-	TRBV2	TRBJ1-2	TRBD1	CASSRTGGLSNYGYTF	TGTGCCAGCAGTCGAACAGGGGGCCTTTCTAACTATGGCTACACCTTC
-	TRBV2	TRBJ1-1	-	CASSVAGDLMNTEAFF	TGTGCCAGCAGTGTAGCGGGGGATCTAATGAACACTGAAGCTTTCTTT
once	TRBV19	TRBJ2-7	TRBD2	CASDPGLAGVYEQYF	TGTGCCAGTGACCCGGGACTAGCGGGAGTTTACGAGCAGTACTTC
-	TRBV6-9	TRBJ1-2	TRBD1	CASSSIRTGEDGYTF	TGTGCCAGCAGTTCCATTCGGACAGGGGAAGATGGCTACACCTTC
many	TRBV29-1	TRBJ1-1	-	CSVYGQMNTEAFF	TGCAGCGTTTATGGACAGATGAACACTGAAGCTTTCTTT
few	TRBV7-9	TRBJ1-6	-	CASSPGVTALHF	TGTGCCAGCAGCCCGGGGGTGACGGCCCTCCACTTT
-	TRBV7-4	TRBJ1-4	-	CASSSQGSANEKLFF	TGTGCCAGCAGTTCCCAGGGGTCAGCTAATGAAAAACTGTTTTTT
-	TRBV7-6	TRBJ1-1	TRBD1	CASSLDGQGLIGAFF	TGTGCCAGCAGCTTGGACGGACAGGGGTTAATTGGGGCTTTCTTT
many	TRBV2	TRBJ1-1	-	CASRGATEAFF	TGTGCCAGCAGGGGGGCGACTGAAGCTTTCTTT
few	TRBV9	TRBJ2-5	-	CASSSRVGTEGNF	TGTGCCAGCAGCTCAAGAGTCGGCACAGAGGGAAACTTC
-	TRBV29-1	TRBJ1-1	TRBD1	CSGMDRGKETEAFF	TGCAGCGGGATGGACAGGGGGAAGGAGACTGAAGCTTTCTTT
-	TRBV6-5	TRBJ2-5	-	CASSSPLDPETQYF	TGTGCCAGCAGTTCCCCTTTGGATCCGGAGACCCAGTACTTC
few	TRBV7-9	TRBJ1-5	TRBD1	CASRWDRGWDQPQHF	TGTGCCAGCAGATGGGACAGGGGTTGGGATCAGCCCCAGCATTTT
few	TRBV25-1	TRBJ2-3	-	CASSEYNQDTQYF	TGTGCCAGCAGTGAATATAATCAAGATACGCAGTATTTT
many	TRBV19	TRBJ1-6	-	CASRTSGVGSPLHF	TGTGCCAGTAGAACTTCAGGGGTAGGATCACCCCTCCACTTT
-	TRBV25-1	TRBJ1-2	-	CASSAKQENYGYTF	TGTGCCAGCAGTGCCAAACAGGAGAACTATGGCTACACCTTC